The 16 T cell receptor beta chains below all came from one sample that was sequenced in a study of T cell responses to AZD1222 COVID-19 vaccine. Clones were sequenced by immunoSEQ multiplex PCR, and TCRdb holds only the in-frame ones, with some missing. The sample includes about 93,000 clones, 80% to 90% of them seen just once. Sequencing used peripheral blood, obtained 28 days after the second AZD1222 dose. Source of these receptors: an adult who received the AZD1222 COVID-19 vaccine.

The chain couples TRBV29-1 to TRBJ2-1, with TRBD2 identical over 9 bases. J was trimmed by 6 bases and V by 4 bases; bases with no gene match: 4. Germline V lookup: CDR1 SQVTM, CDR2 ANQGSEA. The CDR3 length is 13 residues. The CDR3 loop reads CSVGPSGVNEQFF. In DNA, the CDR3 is TGCAGCGTTGGCCCTAGCGGGGTCAATGAGCAGTTCTTC.

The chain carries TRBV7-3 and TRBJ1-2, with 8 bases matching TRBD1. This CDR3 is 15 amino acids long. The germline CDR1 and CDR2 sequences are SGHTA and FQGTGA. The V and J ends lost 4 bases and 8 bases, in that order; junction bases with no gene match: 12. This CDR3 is CASSSQPGGAEGYTF. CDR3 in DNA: TGTGCCAGCAGCTCCCAACCAGGGGGCGCGGAGGGCTACACCTTC.

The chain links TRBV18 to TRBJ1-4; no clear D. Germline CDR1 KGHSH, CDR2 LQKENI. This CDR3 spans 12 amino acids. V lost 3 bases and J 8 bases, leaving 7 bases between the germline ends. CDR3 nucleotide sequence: TGTGCCAGCTCACCGTTCGAAGAAAAACTGTTTTTT. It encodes CASSPFEEKLFF.

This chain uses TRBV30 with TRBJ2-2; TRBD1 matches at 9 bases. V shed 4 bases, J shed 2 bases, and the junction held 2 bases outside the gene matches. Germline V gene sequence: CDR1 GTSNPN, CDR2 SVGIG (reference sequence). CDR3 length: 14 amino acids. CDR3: CAWKQGANTGELFF. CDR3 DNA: TGTGCCTGGAAACAGGGGGCCAACACCGGGGAGCTGTTTTTT.

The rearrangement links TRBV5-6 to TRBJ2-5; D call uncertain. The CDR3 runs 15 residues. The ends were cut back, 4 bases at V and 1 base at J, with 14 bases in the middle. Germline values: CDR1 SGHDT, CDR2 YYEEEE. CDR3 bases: TGTGCCAGCAGCGAAGGTGGACGGCGCCAAGAGACCCAGTACTTC. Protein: CASSEGGRRQETQYF.

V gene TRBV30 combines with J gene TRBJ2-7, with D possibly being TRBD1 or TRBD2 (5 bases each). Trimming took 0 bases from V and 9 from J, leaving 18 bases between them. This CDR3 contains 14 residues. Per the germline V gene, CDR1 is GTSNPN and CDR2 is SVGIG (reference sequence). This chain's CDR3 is CAWSVPGAPASQYF. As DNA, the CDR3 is TGTGCCTGGAGTGTACCCGGGGCGCCCGCTTCGCAGTACTTC.

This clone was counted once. The CDR3 protein is CASSQGEGTGDEKLFF. The CDR3 coding sequence is TGTGCCAGCAGCCAAGGAGAGGGGACAGGGGATGAAAAACTGTTTTTT. The rearrangement uses TRBV4-2 and TRBJ1-4; 10 nucleotides agree with TRBD1. The V and J ends lost 1 base and 6 bases, in that order; junction bases with no gene match: 5. CDR3 length: 16 residues. CDR1 and CDR2 (germline): LGHNA, YNFKEQ.

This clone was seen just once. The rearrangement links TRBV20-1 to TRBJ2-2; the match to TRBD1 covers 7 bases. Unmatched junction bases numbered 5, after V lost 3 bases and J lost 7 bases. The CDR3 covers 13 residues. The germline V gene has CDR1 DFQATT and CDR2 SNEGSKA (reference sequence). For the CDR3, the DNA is TGCAGTGCTAGTACAGGGGATCACGGGGAGCTGTTTTTT. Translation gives CSASTGDHGELFF.

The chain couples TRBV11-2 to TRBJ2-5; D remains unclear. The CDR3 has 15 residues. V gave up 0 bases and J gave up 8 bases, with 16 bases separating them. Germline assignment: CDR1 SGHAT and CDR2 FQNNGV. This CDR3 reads CASSLDTSIPGTQYF. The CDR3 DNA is TGTGCCAGCAGCTTAGACACGTCGATCCCAGGAACCCAGTACTTC.

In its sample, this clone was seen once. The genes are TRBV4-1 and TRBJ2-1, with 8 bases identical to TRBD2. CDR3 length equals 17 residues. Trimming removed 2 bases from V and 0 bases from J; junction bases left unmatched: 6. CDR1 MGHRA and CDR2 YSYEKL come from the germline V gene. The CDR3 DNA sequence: TGCGCCAGCAGCCAACCCAAAGCGGGAGTCTCCTACAATGAGCAGTTCTTC. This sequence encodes CASSQPKAGVSYNEQFF.

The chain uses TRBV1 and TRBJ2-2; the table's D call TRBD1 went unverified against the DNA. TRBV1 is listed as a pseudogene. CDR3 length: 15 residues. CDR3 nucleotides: TGCACCAGCAGCCTCCGGGACACCGGAGAAGGGGAGCTGTTTTTT. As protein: CTSSLRDTGEGELFF.

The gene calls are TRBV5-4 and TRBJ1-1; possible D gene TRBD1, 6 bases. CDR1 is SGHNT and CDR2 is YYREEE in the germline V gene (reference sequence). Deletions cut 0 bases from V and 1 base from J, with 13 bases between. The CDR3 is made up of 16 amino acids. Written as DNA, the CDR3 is TGTGCCAGCAGCTTGGAAGTTGGCAGGGGGAACACTGAAGCTTTCTTT. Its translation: CASSLEVGRGNTEAFF.

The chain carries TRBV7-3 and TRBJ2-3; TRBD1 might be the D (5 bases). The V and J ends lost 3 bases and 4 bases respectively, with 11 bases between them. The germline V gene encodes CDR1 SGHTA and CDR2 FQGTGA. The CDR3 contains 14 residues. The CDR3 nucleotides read TGTGCCAGCAGCTTTCAGGGTGGGGCAGATACGCAGTATTTT. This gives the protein CASSFQGGADTQYF.

The CDR3 sequence is CASSQGQSNEKLFF. The DNA of the CDR3 is TGCGCCAGCAGCCAAGGACAGAGTAATGAAAAACTGTTTTTT. The J gene is TRBJ1-4, the V gene TRBV4-3; D might be TRBD1 (5 bases). Germline CDR1 reads LGHNA; CDR2 reads YSLEER. The CDR3 has 14 residues. V gave up 1 base and J gave up 4 bases, with 7 bases separating them.

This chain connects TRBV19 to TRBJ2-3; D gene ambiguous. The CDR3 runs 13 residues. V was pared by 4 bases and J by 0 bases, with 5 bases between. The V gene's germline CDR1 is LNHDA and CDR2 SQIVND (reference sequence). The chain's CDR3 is CASSRISTDTQYF. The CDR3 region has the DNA TGTGCCAGTAGTAGGATTAGCACAGATACGCAGTATTTT.

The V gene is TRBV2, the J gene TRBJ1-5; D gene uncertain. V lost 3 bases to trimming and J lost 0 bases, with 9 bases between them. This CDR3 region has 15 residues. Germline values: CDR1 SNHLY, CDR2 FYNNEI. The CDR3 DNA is TGTGCCAGCAGTGATTTGGGGAATAGCAATCAGCCCCAGCATTTT. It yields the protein CASSDLGNSNQPQHF. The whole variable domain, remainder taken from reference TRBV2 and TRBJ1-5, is EPEVTQTPSHQVTQMGQEVILRCVPISNHLYFYWYRQILGQKVEFLVSFYNNEISEKSEIFDDQFSVERPDGSNFTLKIRSTKLEDSAMYFCASSDLGNSNQPQHFGDGTRLSIL.